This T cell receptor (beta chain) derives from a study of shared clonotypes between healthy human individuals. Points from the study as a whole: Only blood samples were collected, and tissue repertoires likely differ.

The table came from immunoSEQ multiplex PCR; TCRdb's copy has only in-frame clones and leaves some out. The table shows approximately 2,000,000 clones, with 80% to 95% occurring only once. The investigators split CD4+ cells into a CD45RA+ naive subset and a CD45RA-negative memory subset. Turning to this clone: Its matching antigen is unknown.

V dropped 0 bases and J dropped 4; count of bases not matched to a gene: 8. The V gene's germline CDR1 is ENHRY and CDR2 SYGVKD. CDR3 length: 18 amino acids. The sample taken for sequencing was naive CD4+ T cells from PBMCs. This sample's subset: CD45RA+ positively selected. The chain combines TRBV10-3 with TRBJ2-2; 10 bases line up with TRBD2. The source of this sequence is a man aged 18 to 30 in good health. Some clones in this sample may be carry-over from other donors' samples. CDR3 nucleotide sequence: TGTGCCATCAGTGAGTCGAAACTAGCGGGATGGTCCACCGGGGAGCTGTTTTTT. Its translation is CAISESKLAGWSTGELFF.